Listed here are 28 T cell receptor beta chains from one sample, sequenced in a study of T-cell memory formation after mild COVID-19. Each CDR3 protein gets one entry after TCRdb re-called the 5' RACE reads with MiXCR. The sample lists some 50,000 distinct CDR3 sequences, roughly 27% occurring once. The specimen was PBMCs or a T cell subset sorted from them (not recorded which). These receptors all stem from a man aged 18 to 30 who had mild COVID-19 (a few samples of this study predate the infection). Cell type and time point are not known.

This clonotype was seen a handful of times. The chain combines TRBV20-1 with TRBJ2-7; D gene uncertain. Germline assignment: CDR1 DFQATT and CDR2 SNEGSKA (reference sequence). The CDR3 spans 14 residues. V was clipped by 0 bases and J by 0 bases, with 9 bases between them. The CDR3 here is CSAREHISSYEQYV. The CDR3 bases are TGCAGTGCTAGAGAGCATATCAGCTCCTACGAGCAGTACGTC.

J is TRBJ2-5 and V is TRBV5-1; TRBD2 might be the D (6 bases). Between the trimmed V and J ends, which lost 0 bases and 4 bases, there was a span of 13 bases. The germline V gene has CDR1 SGHRS and CDR2 YFSETQ. This CDR3 is built from 15 residues. The CDR3 reads CASSLVLGTGETQYF. CDR3 coding DNA: TGCGCCAGCAGCTTGGTCCTCGGGACTGGAGAGACCCAGTACTTC.

The J gene is TRBJ2-3, the V gene TRBV7-3, with 8 bases that match TRBD2. J lost 9 bases, V lost 5 bases, and 13 bases had no gene match. The CDR3 extends over 15 amino acids. The V gene's germline CDR1 is SGHTA and CDR2 FQGTGA. The chain's CDR3 is CASSPSGGAGGTQYF. Written as DNA, the CDR3 is TGTGCCAGCAGCCCGAGCGGGGGCGCAGGAGGCACGCAGTATTTT.

This rearrangement joins TRBV9 to TRBJ2-2; D remains unclear. Trimming removed 7 bases at V and 4 bases at J, with 23 bases between. The CDR3 has 17 residues. Germline V gene sequence: CDR1 SGDLS, CDR2 YYNGEE. CDR3 nucleotide sequence: TGTGCCAGCGGGTCTCCTCTGGGGAAATCGAGCACCGGGGAGCTGTTTTTT. This translates into CASGSPLGKSSTGELFF.

This chain links TRBV29-1 with TRBJ2-5; 8 bases are a match to TRBD1. With V trimmed by 0 bases and J by 4 bases, 1 base remained unmatched. CDR3 length: 13 amino acids. The V gene's germline CDR1 is SQVTM and CDR2 ANQGSEA. CDR3 region: CSVEETGAETQYF. The CDR3 DNA follows: TGCAGCGTTGAAGAGACAGGGGCAGAGACCCAGTACTTC. The full variable domain, with the rest looked up from reference TRBV29-1 and TRBJ2-5, is SAVISQKPSRDICQRGTSLTIQCQVDSQVTMMFWYRQQPGQSLTLIATANQGSEATYESGFVIDKFPISRPNLTFSTLTVSNMSPEDSSIYLCSVEETGAETQYFGPGTRLLVL.

The rearrangement joins TRBV29-1 to TRBJ2-1; TRBD2 aligns across 10 bases. Germline values: CDR1 SQVTM, CDR2 ANQGSEA. V shed 6 bases, J shed 10 bases, and the junction held 15 bases outside the gene matches. The CDR3 is 15 amino acids. Here the CDR3 reads CSVEKRGGRVAEQFF. In DNA form, the CDR3 reads TGCAGCGTGGAAAAGCGGGGGGGCCGAGTAGCCGAGCAGTTCTTC.

V usage is TRBV12-3 or TRBV12-4 and J usage is TRBJ2-1, with 9 bases lining up with TRBD2. This CDR3 is built from 15 residues. After removal of 7 bases from V and 8 bases from J, the junction contained 12 bases not matched to a gene. The DNA for the CDR3 is TGTGCCAGCACTCTCGGGACTAGCCAATGGGATGAGCAGTTCTTC. This encodes CASTLGTSQWDEQFF.

The rearrangement links TRBV6-5 to TRBJ2-3, with a possible D match to TRBD1 (8 bases). Trimming left V 6 bases short and J 3 bases short, with 22 bases between. Germline CDR1 and CDR2: MNHEY and SVGAGI. The CDR3 totals 17 residues. CDR3 in DNA: TGTGCCAGCAGACAGGGGGAGGGGCGAACCAAGACAGATACGCAGTATTTT. This gives the protein CASRQGEGRTKTDTQYF.

The genes are TRBV11-2 and TRBJ2-1; 7 nucleotides line up with TRBD2. V lost 6 bases and J lost 2; bases outside the gene matches: 10. Germline V lookup: CDR1 SGHAT, CDR2 FQNNGV. This CDR3 is built from 16 residues. This chain's CDR3 is CASSLQVAGAYNEQFF. The DNA of the CDR3 is TGTGCCAGCAGTCTTCAGGTTGCGGGAGCCTACAATGAGCAGTTCTTC. Full variable domain (missing parts from reference TRBV11-2 and TRBJ2-1): EAGVAQSPRYKIIEKRQSVAFWCNPISGHATLYWYQQILGQGPKLLIQFQNNGVVDDSQLPKDRFSAERLKGVDSTLKIQPAKLEDSAVYLCASSLQVAGAYNEQFFGPGTRLTVL.

This chain joins TRBV6-2 or TRBV6-3 and TRBJ1-1, with D uncertain. Per germline, CDR1 MNHEY and CDR2 SVGEGT. V was clipped by 0 bases and J by 3 bases, with 11 bases between them. The CDR3 sequence is 15 residues long. The CDR3 protein is CASSYSKGLHTEAFF. DNA for the CDR3: TGTGCCAGCAGTTACTCGAAAGGACTCCACACTGAAGCTTTCTTT.

Only a few counts were recorded for this clonotype. The genes are TRBV12-3 or TRBV12-4 and TRBJ2-2; 8 nucleotides align to TRBD2. There are 18 residues in the CDR3. J was trimmed by 4 bases and V by 6 bases; bases with no gene match: 16. CDR3 coding DNA: TGTGCCAGCAGCCGACCGGGGGGTAGCGGGGTTTTCACCGGGGAGCTGTTTTTT. Protein: CASSRPGGSGVFTGELFF.

The chain employs TRBV6-5 and TRBJ2-3; D may be TRBD1 (5 bases). Trimming left V 7 bases short and J 4 bases short, with 12 bases between. Per the germline V gene, CDR1 is MNHEY and CDR2 is SVGAGI. The CDR3 has 13 residues. The CDR3 reads CASTKGVPDTQYF. The CDR3 DNA reads as TGTGCCAGCACCAAAGGGGTCCCAGATACGCAGTATTTT.

The gene calls are TRBV6-5 and TRBJ1-4, with 8 bases matching TRBD1. The CDR3 is made up of 14 amino acids. CDR1 and CDR2 from the germline V gene are MNHEY and SVGAGI. The ends lost 5 bases at V and 8 bases at J; junction bases unmatched: 7. As DNA, the CDR3 is TGTGCCAGCAGTCTCACAGGGGGTGGAGAAAAACTGTTTTTT. Translating it yields CASSLTGGGEKLFF.

The chain is built from TRBV3-1 and TRBJ2-7; D unclear. Trimming stripped 1 base from V and 5 bases from J, with 9 bases between. Looked up from germline, CDR1 is LGHDT and CDR2 is YNNKEL (reference sequence). This CDR3 has 13 amino acids. The CDR3 DNA reads as TGTGCCAGCAGCCAAGTTGATGGGGACGAGCAGTACTTC. Protein sequence: CASSQVDGDEQYF.

CDR3 residues: CASSLQGRGGDEQYF. The CDR3 DNA follows: TGTGCCAGCAGCTTGCAGGGACGAGGGGGGGACGAGCAGTACTTC. This chain joins TRBV11-2 and TRBJ2-7, with D possibly matching TRBD2 (7 bases). V was shortened by 3 bases and J by 5 bases, with 17 bases between the two germline ends. Germline lookup yields CDR1 SGHAT and CDR2 FQNNGV. The length of the CDR3 is 15 residues.

Only a few counts were recorded for this clonotype. The J gene is TRBJ2-7, the V gene TRBV12-3 or TRBV12-4; 10 bases fit TRBD2. The length of the CDR3 is 13 residues. The junction had 3 bases not matched to a gene; V was cut back by 6 bases and J by 4 bases. The CDR3 here is CASSVAGGYEQYF. The CDR3 DNA sequence: TGTGCCAGCAGCGTAGCGGGGGGTTACGAGCAGTACTTC.

This chain uses TRBV10-3 with TRBJ2-3; D tentatively reads TRBD1 or TRBD2 (5 bases each). Deletions cut 3 bases from V and 3 bases from J, with 13 bases between. This CDR3 region has 15 residues. Per the germline V gene, CDR1 is ENHRY and CDR2 is SYGVKD. This CDR3 reads CAISDPGTRTDTQYF. In DNA form, the CDR3 reads TGTGCCATCAGTGACCCCGGGACCCGAACAGATACGCAGTATTTT.

The chain couples TRBV4-3 to TRBJ2-2, with D perhaps TRBD1 or TRBD2 (5 bases each). Germline loops: CDR1 LGHNA, CDR2 YSLEER. Between the trimmed V and J ends, which lost 0 bases and 3 bases, there was a span of 14 bases. The CDR3 consists of 17 residues. The CDR3 nucleotides read TGCGCCAGCAGCCAAGATATAAGAAGGGGAGACACCGGGGAGCTGTTTTTT. It codes for CASSQDIRRGDTGELFF.

The chain links TRBV5-4 to TRBJ2-3, with a weak D call TRBD1 (6 bases). CDR3 size: 14 residues. Per the germline V gene, CDR1 is SGHNT and CDR2 is YYREEE (reference sequence). V was clipped by 0 bases and J by 4 bases, with 9 bases between them. CDR3 DNA sequence: TGTGCCAGCAGCTTGGGTACAGGGTCAGATACGCAGTATTTT. Translation gives CASSLGTGSDTQYF.

V is TRBV4-3 and J is TRBJ2-1; maybe TRBD1 (5 bases). CDR3 length: 14 amino acids. Germline CDR1 is LGHNA and CDR2 is YSLEER. V shed 3 bases and J shed 10 bases, with 16 bases lying between them. CDR3 sequence (DNA): TGCGCCAGCAGCCAGACAGTAAGAGCGAAGGAGCAGTTCTTC. This codes for CASSQTVRAKEQFF.

This clonotype has more than one count but fewer than ten. The chain combines TRBV14 with TRBJ2-1; TRBD2 matches 8 bases. The CDR3 consists of 19 residues. Per germline, CDR1 SGHDN and CDR2 FVKESK. Trimming took 4 bases from V and 2 from J; bases not matched to a gene: 16. CDR3 loop: CASSRPEGSGVSPYNEQFF. The CDR3 bases are TGTGCCAGCAGCCGCCCGGAGGGTAGCGGGGTTTCGCCCTACAATGAGCAGTTCTTC.

This clonotype showed up just a few times. The chain has TRBV5-1 and TRBJ1-1, with 8 positions matching TRBD1. Germline V gene sequence: CDR1 SGHRS, CDR2 YFSETQ. The CDR3 is made up of 15 amino acids. Trimming cost V 3 bases and J 0 bases; bases outside gene matches: 4. For the CDR3, the DNA is TGCGCCAGCAGCTCCAGGGGGCTGGTGAACACTGAAGCTTTCTTT. This encodes CASSSRGLVNTEAFF.

The V and J genes are TRBV15 and TRBJ1-1; weak D call: TRBD1 (5 bases). Trimming pared 5 bases from V and 1 base from J, leaving 17 bases between. This CDR3 has 16 amino acids. Looked up from germline, CDR1 is LNHNV and CDR2 is YYDKDF (reference sequence). The CDR3 DNA reads TGTGCCACCAGCTTACCGGGCAGAGGGGCGAACACTGAAGCTTTCTTT. As protein: CATSLPGRGANTEAFF. Together with reference TRBV15 and TRBJ1-1, the CDR3 gives the full variable domain: DAMVIQNPRYQVTQFGKPVTLSCSQTLNHNVMYWYQQKSSQAPKLLFHYYDKDFNNEADTPDNFQSRRPNTSFCFLDIRSPGLGDTAMYLCATSLPGRGANTEAFFGQGTRLTVV.

J is TRBJ2-7 and V is TRBV4-2; D may be TRBD1 or TRBD2 (5 bases each). The V and J ends lost 1 base and 0 bases respectively, with 10 bases between them. CDR1 is LGHNA and CDR2 is YNFKEQ in the germline V gene. This CDR3 comprises 15 residues. CDR3 sequence: CASSQGWGNSYEQYF. Here the CDR3 DNA reads TGTGCCAGCAGCCAAGGATGGGGGAACTCCTACGAGCAGTACTTC.

This clonotype occurred many times. The V gene is TRBV7-2, the J gene TRBJ2-5; D perhaps matches TRBD1 (6 bases). The V gene's germline CDR1 is SGHTA and CDR2 FQGNSA. The CDR3 length is 16 residues. Trimming cost V 5 bases and J 1 base, with 17 bases left between them. This CDR3 is CASSPYPGHPQETQYF. CDR3 sequence (DNA): TGTGCCAGCAGCCCATACCCGGGACACCCCCAAGAGACCCAGTACTTC.

This clonotype was picked up a small number of times. The chain couples TRBV13 to TRBJ2-1, with D perhaps matching TRBD2 (5 bases). V dropped 5 bases and J dropped 8 bases, with 10 bases sitting between them. Germline V lookup: CDR1 PRHDT, CDR2 FYEKMQ (reference sequence). This CDR3 has 12 amino acids. The CDR3 DNA reads TGTGCCAGCAGCCAGGAGGTGCATGAGCAGTTCTTC. Residues: CASSQEVHEQFF. Together with reference TRBV13 and TRBJ2-1, the CDR3 gives the full variable domain: AAGVIQSPRHLIKEKRETATLKCYPIPRHDTVYWYQQGPGQDPQFLISFYEKMQSDKGSIPDRFSAQQFSDYHSELNMSSLELGDSALYFCASSQEVHEQFFGPGTRLTVL.

This clonotype turned up a few times. CDR3 DNA: TGTGCCAGCAGCTCGGGACAGGGGGCTGAAGATACGCAGTATTTT. It yields the protein CASSSGQGAEDTQYF. The chain has TRBV7-3 and TRBJ2-3; 12 nucleotides align to TRBD1. V shed 4 bases, J shed 5 bases, and the junction held 4 bases outside the gene matches. Germline-derived CDR1 and CDR2 are SGHTA and FQGTGA. This CDR3 is built from 15 residues.

V is TRBV4-3 and J is TRBJ2-3, with D hard to call. Germline CDR1 reads LGHNA; CDR2 reads YSLEER. The CDR3 length is 14 residues. Trimming pared 4 bases from V and 4 bases from J, leaving 12 bases between. The CDR3 bases are TGCGCCAGCAGCCCAGTCTCGTCAGCAGATACGCAGTATTTT. It specifies CASSPVSSADTQYF.